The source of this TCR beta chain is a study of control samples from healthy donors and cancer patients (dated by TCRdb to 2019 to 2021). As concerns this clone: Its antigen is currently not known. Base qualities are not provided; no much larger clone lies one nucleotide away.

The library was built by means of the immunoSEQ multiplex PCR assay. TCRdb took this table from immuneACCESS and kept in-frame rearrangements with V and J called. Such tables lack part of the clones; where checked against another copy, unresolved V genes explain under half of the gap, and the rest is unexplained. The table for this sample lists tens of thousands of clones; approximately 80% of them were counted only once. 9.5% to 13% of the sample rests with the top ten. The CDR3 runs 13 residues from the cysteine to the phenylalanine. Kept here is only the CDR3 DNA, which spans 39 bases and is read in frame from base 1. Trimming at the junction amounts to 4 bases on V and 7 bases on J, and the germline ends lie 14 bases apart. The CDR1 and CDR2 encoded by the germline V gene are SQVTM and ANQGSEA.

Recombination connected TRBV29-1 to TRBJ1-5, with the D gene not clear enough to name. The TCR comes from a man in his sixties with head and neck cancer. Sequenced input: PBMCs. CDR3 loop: CSVATAAEQPQHF. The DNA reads TGCAGCGTTGCTACAGCCGCGGAACAGCCCCAGCATTTT.